This entry lists 25 T cell receptor beta chains sequenced from one sample in a study of blood T cell repertoires in COVID-19. Clones were sequenced by immunoSEQ multiplex PCR, and TCRdb holds only the in-frame ones, with some missing. The table has 250,000 to 300,000 clones, 88% seen once. The sample consisted of peripheral blood. All receptors come from a woman in her 70s with COVID-19, enrolled during active disease.

The rearrangement uses TRBV4-2 and TRBJ2-2; 14 nucleotides align to TRBD2. This CDR3 has 16 amino acids. Per the germline V gene, CDR1 is LGHNA and CDR2 is YNFKEQ. V shed 4 bases, J shed 4 bases, and the junction held 2 bases outside the gene matches. The CDR3 bases are TGTGCCAGCAGCCCGGGACTAGCGGGAGTCACCGGGGAGCTGTTTTTT. Its translation is CASSPGLAGVTGELFF.

V and J are TRBV18 and TRBJ2-1; TRBD2 aligns across 13 bases. In germline, CDR1 is KGHSH, CDR2 LQKENI. Trimming took 6 bases from V and 6 from J; bases not matched to a gene: 8. The CDR3 is 16 residues long. CDR3 loop: CASSRTSGSILNEQFF. CDR3 bases: TGTGCCAGCTCCCGGACTAGCGGGAGCATACTCAATGAGCAGTTCTTC.

The CDR3 DNA sequence: TGTGCCAGCAGCTCCTCGACGGGACAGAATAATGAAAAACTGTTTTTT. Its translation is CASSSSTGQNNEKLFF. The J gene is TRBJ1-4, the V gene TRBV7-9; 7 bases are shared with TRBD1. Trimming removed 4 bases from V and 4 bases from J; junction bases left unmatched: 9. The germline gives CDR1 SEHNR, CDR2 FQNEAQ (reference sequence). CDR3 length: 16 residues.

As for this clone: Other DNA sequences in the same sample also yield this CDR3. V is TRBV19 and J is TRBJ1-2, with TRBD1 as a possible D gene (6 bases). The V and J ends lost 3 bases and 0 bases respectively, with 8 bases between them. CDR3 length: 14 amino acids. Germline V gives CDR1 LNHDA, CDR2 SQIVND (reference sequence). This chain's CDR3 is CASSIQGSNYGYTF. The CDR3 coding sequence is TGTGCCAGTAGTATCCAGGGGTCTAACTATGGCTACACCTTC.

This clone came up once. Other DNA sequences within the sample encode an identical CDR3. The rearrangement joins TRBV2 to TRBJ1-5; a weak D match, TRBD1 (5 bases). This CDR3 contains 14 residues. Trimming cost V 4 bases and J 1 base, with 8 bases left between them. In germline, CDR1 is SNHLY, CDR2 FYNNEI. The CDR3 bases are TGTGCCAGCAGTGGGCAGGGAAGCAATCAGCCCCAGCATTTT. This codes for CASSGQGSNQPQHF.

The V call is TRBV6-2 or TRBV6-3, the J call TRBJ2-7; 11 positions match TRBD2. The CDR3 contains 17 residues. The germline gives CDR1 MNHEY, CDR2 SVGEGT. V lost 0 bases, J lost 3 bases, and 7 bases stayed unmatched. The CDR3 DNA reads as TGTGCCAGCAGTTACTCTAGCGGGAGGGCCGGTAGCTACGAGCAGTACTTC. Translated, it gives CASSYSSGRAGSYEQYF.

The CDR3 DNA reads as TGTGCCAGCAGTTATTTAGCGGGAGGAGAGACCCAGTACTTC. Amino acid sequence: CASSYLAGGETQYF. This rearrangement joins TRBV6-2 or TRBV6-3 to TRBJ2-5; 10 nucleotides match TRBD2. Germline CDR1 is MNHEY and CDR2 is SVGEGT. V trimming: 3 bases; J trimming: 4 bases; junction bases outside the gene matches: 2. The length of the CDR3 is 14 residues.

The chain employs TRBV11-2 and TRBJ1-2; D is ambiguous. Germline assignment: CDR1 SGHAT and CDR2 FQNNGV. V was cut by 3 bases and J by 4 bases, with 3 bases left in between. This CDR3 has 11 residues. CDR3 sequence (DNA): TGTGCCAGCAGCTTCAGCTATGGCTACACCTTC. This codes for CASSFSYGYTF.

V and J are TRBV9 and TRBJ1-1; weak D call: TRBD1 (5 bases). Germline V gene sequence: CDR1 SGDLS, CDR2 YYNGEE. V was pared by 4 bases and J by 2 bases, with 12 bases between. The CDR3 consists of 14 residues. CDR3: CASSPRQHNTEAFF. The CDR3 bases are TGTGCCAGCAGCCCCCGACAGCATAACACTGAAGCTTTCTTT.

The chain employs TRBV11-2 and TRBJ1-6; perhaps TRBD1 as D (6 bases). From germline, CDR1 is SGHAT and CDR2 FQNNGV. This CDR3 contains 14 residues. V was pared by 3 bases and J by 10 bases, with 13 bases between. The CDR3 coding sequence is TGTGCCAGCAGCTTTATCAGGGGAGACTCACCCCTCCACTTT. Amino acids: CASSFIRGDSPLHF.

The gene calls are TRBV6-4 and TRBJ2-2; no firm D call. In germline, CDR1 is MRHNA, CDR2 SNTAGT. Trimming cost V 6 bases and J 4 bases, with 12 bases left between them. The CDR3 runs 14 residues. CDR3: CASSINAGTGELFF. CDR3 DNA: TGTGCCAGCAGCATTAACGCCGGCACCGGGGAGCTGTTTTTT.

The V gene is TRBV4-1, the J gene TRBJ2-7; 7 nucleotides match TRBD1. Germline CDR1 MGHRA, CDR2 YSYEKL. CDR3 length equals 16 residues. J was trimmed by 5 bases and V by 1 base; bases with no gene match: 11. DNA for the CDR3: TGCGCCAGCAGCCAAGGCTTAGGGACAGCAAAAAACGAGCAGTACTTC. Its translation is CASSQGLGTAKNEQYF.

This clone was seen a few times. The chain links TRBV6-4 to TRBJ1-2, with a weak D call TRBD1 (5 bases). This CDR3 has 12 amino acids. Germline loops: CDR1 MRHNA, CDR2 SNTAGT. With 9 bases removed from V and 7 bases from J, the gap between germline ends came to 15 bases. Here the CDR3 DNA reads TGTGCCAGTCTCGGGCAGGGCGGTGGCTACACCTTC. Residues: CASLGQGGGYTF.

This sequence joins TRBV25-1 and TRBJ2-1; 8 bases fit TRBD2. The length of the CDR3 is 16 residues. V was clipped by 1 base and J by 4 bases; unmatched bases: 6. Germline CDR1 is MGHDK and CDR2 is SYGVNS. The CDR3 bases are TGTGCCAGCAGTGAATCCCCTAGCGGGCGATACAATGAGCAGTTCTTC. It translates to CASSESPSGRYNEQFF.

This chain connects TRBV3-1 (or the pseudogene TRBV3-2) to TRBJ2-7; D gene uncertain. V was clipped by 3 bases and J by 4 bases, with 7 bases between them. This CDR3 contains 12 residues. Germline V gene lookup returns CDR1 LGHDT and CDR2 YNNKEL (reference sequence). DNA of the CDR3: TGTGCCAGCAGCCAGGGCTTTTACGAGCAGTACTTC. It specifies CASSQGFYEQYF.

A few counts support this clone. This specimen includes other DNA sequences encoding the same CDR3. The gene calls are TRBV11-3 and TRBJ2-1; TRBD2 matches at 7 bases. There are 15 residues in the CDR3. Per the germline V gene, CDR1 is SGHNT and CDR2 is YENEEA. The V and J ends lost 2 bases and 4 bases, in that order; junction bases with no gene match: 5. The CDR3 DNA reads TGTGCCAGCAGCTTACGTCTAGCGGAATACAATGAGCAGTTCTTC. Amino acids: CASSLRLAEYNEQFF.

The chain couples TRBV28 to TRBJ2-1, with 8 bases fitting TRBD1. J gave up 9 bases and V 6 bases, and 10 bases lay outside the gene matches. The CDR3 covers 14 residues. Germline loops: CDR1 MDHEN, CDR2 SYDVKM. The CDR3: CASRRTGGLTEQFF. The CDR3 coding sequence is TGTGCCAGCAGAAGAACAGGGGGTCTAACTGAGCAGTTCTTC.

The CDR3 sequence is CASSPFPTEAFF. CDR3 sequence (DNA): TGTGCCAGCAGCCCCTTCCCGACAGAAGCTTTCTTT. The chain links TRBV9 to TRBJ1-1; unclear D gene. The CDR3 is 12 residues long. CDR1 SGDLS and CDR2 YYNGEE come from the germline V gene. V was trimmed by 4 bases and J by 8 bases, leaving 12 bases between them. Variable domain in full (rest from reference TRBV9 and TRBJ1-1): DSGVTQTPKHLITATGQRVTLRCSPRSGDLSVYWYQQSLDQGLQFLIQYYNGEERAKGNILERFSAQQFPDLHSELNLSSLELGDSALYFCASSPFPTEAFFGQGTRLTVV.

The chain has TRBV7-9 and TRBJ1-2; 11 bases align to TRBD1. V trimming: 4 bases; J trimming: 2 bases; junction bases outside the gene matches: 3. CDR3 length: 15 amino acids. Germline assignment: CDR1 SEHNR and CDR2 FQNEAQ (reference sequence). CDR3 sequence: CASSSGTGGNYGYTF. CDR3 nucleotides: TGTGCCAGCAGCTCAGGGACAGGGGGAAACTATGGCTACACCTTC.

The chain employs TRBV4-3 and TRBJ2-1; 9 bases are a match to TRBD2. Germline lookup yields CDR1 LGHNA and CDR2 YSLEER. The CDR3 covers 15 residues. The V segment lost 4 bases and the J segment 15 bases; nucleotides outside the gene matches: 16. The CDR3 sequence is CASSPRLGGRAGGFF. CDR3 nucleotide sequence: TGCGCCAGCAGCCCCCGACTGGGCGGGAGGGCTGGGGGGTTCTTC.

The rearrangement uses TRBV14 and TRBJ2-3; 8 nucleotides match TRBD2. Trimming took 3 bases from V and 1 from J; bases not matched to a gene: 3. The CDR3 is made up of 15 amino acids. CDR1 is SGHDN, CDR2 FVKESK, per germline. CDR3 protein: CASSHQLAGTDTQYF. Here the CDR3 DNA reads TGTGCCAGCAGCCATCAACTAGCGGGCACAGATACGCAGTATTTT.

This clone occurred once. V usage is TRBV5-1 and J usage is TRBJ1-5; TRBD1 matches 8 bases. Germline values: CDR1 SGHRS, CDR2 YFSETQ. The V gene end was trimmed by 0 bases and the J gene end by 7 bases; junction bases not matched to a gene: 3. The CDR3 is made up of 14 amino acids. The CDR3 is CASSLETGDQPQHF. Here the CDR3 DNA reads TGCGCCAGCAGCTTGGAGACAGGGGACCAGCCCCAGCATTTT.

The chain carries TRBV19 and TRBJ2-2; D perhaps matches TRBD1 (5 bases). V was cut by 6 bases and J by 7 bases, with 12 bases left in between. This CDR3 is 13 amino acids long. CDR1 is LNHDA and CDR2 is SQIVND in the germline V gene (reference sequence). In nucleotides, the CDR3 is TGTGCCAGTAGAAACCAGGGTGACGGGGAGCTGTTTTTT. Protein product: CASRNQGDGELFF.

The chain couples TRBV6-5 to TRBJ1-5; 8 bases agree with TRBD1. The trim removed 8 bases at V and 0 bases at J, leaving 6 bases unmatched. This CDR3 has 15 amino acids. Germline-derived CDR1 and CDR2 are MNHEY and SVGAGI. For the CDR3, the DNA is TGTGCCAGCTCCCAGACAGGGGTTAGCAATCAGCCCCAGCATTTT. It encodes CASSQTGVSNQPQHF.

This chain links TRBV14 with TRBJ2-3; 8 positions match TRBD2. Trimming removed 1 base from V and 5 bases from J; junction bases left unmatched: 8. The V gene's germline CDR1 is SGHDN and CDR2 FVKESK. This CDR3 comprises 16 residues. The CDR3 is CASSQVLLAVGDTQYF. In DNA form, the CDR3 reads TGTGCCAGCAGCCAAGTCCTACTAGCGGTGGGAGATACGCAGTATTTT. Full variable domain (remainder filled in from reference TRBV14 and TRBJ2-3): EAGVTQFPSHSVIEKGQTVTLRCDPISGHDNLYWYRRVMGKEIKFLLHFVKESKQDESGMPNNRFLAERTGGTYSTLKVQPAELEDSGVYFCASSQVLLAVGDTQYFGPGTRLTVL.